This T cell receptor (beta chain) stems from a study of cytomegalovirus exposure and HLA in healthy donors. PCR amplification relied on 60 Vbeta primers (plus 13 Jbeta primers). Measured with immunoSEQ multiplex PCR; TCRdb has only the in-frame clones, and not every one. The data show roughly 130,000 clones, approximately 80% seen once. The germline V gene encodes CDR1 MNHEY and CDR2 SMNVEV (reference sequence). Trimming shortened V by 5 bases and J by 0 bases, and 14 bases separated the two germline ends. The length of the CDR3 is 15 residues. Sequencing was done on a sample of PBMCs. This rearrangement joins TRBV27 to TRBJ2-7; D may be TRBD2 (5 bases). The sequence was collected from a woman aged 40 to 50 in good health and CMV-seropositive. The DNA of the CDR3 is TGTGCCAGCAGTCCCTTAAGCGGAAGCTCCTACGAGCAGTACTTC. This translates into CASSPLSGSSYEQYF.